The clone carrying this TCR beta chain was detected a few times. TCRdb used MiXCR to reprocess the RACE reads, holding one entry per CDR3 protein. The table has under 400,000 distinct CDR3 sequences, roughly 4.6% seen once. This sample was taken from a study of human T cells and chemical hapten exposure. Looking at the study overall: Epicutaneous patch tests delivered 0.01% DPC to the upper back, with evaluation at 6 days. Alopecia areata, totalis or universalis was found in mostly female patients.

Time point defined: pre-sensitization, week 0. Treatment defined: therapeutic diphenylcyclopropenone sensitization with weekly scalp DPC. Blood sampling preceded each patch test application. The CDR3 spans 13 residues. Trimming left V 6 bases short and J 3 bases short, with 11 bases between. Germline V gene data show CDR1 as MNHEY and CDR2 as SVGEGT. The sequencing here drew on whole blood, taken in connection with sensitization to the hapten diphenylcyclopropenone (DPC). The genes are TRBV6-2 or TRBV6-3 and TRBJ1-2, with D unresolved. The TCR comes from a woman aged 50 to 60 with alopecia areata. Some clones in this sample may be carry-over from other donors' samples. Here the CDR3 DNA reads TGTGCCAGCAGGGCGGTCGACTACTATGGCTACACCTTC. It specifies CASRAVDYYGYTF.